A selection of T cell receptor beta chains follows, all from one sample in a study of blood T cell repertoires in COVID-19. Assay: immunoSEQ multiplex PCR; the TCRdb copy retains only in-frame clones and omits some. Of approximately 120,000 clones listed, over 80% are singletons. Sequenced: peripheral blood. Source of these receptors: a man aged 55 to 70 with acute or convalescent COVID-19. Each CDR3 is given without its conserved first and last residue.

12 | TRBJ2-5 | TRBV6-6 | ASSRRETVETQY
11 | TRBJ1-1 | TRBV5-1 | ASSRTPGGQAF
10 | TRBJ1-5 | TRBV5-6 | ASSILNQPQH
10 | TRBJ1-2 | TRBV3-1/TRBV3-2 | ASRGGNYGYT
13 | TRBJ2-6 | TRBV7-8 | ASGVLGGGANVLT
12 | TRBJ2-7 | TRBV19 | ASSMTIRGYEQY
12 | TRBJ2-7 | TRBV27 | ASSPASRYYEQY
15 | TRBJ2-1 | TRBV19 | ASSISTAASSYNEQF
12 | TRBJ2-7 | TRBV7-9 | ASSAPGQGPEQY
9 | TRBJ2-7 | TRBV28 | ASSVRDEQY
10 | TRBJ2-7 | TRBV5-5 | ASSLLGYEQY
13 | TRBJ2-1 | TRBV19 | ASSIEGLAGVEQF
14 | TRBJ2-3 | TRBV28 | ASSFFGGSPTDTQY
13 | TRBJ2-3 | TRBV28 | ASNRRGMGTDTQY
10 | TRBJ1-2 | TRBV28 | ACESQVYGYT
14 | TRBJ2-6 | TRBV2 | ASSELGGSGANVLT
12 | TRBJ2-7 | TRBV3-1/TRBV3-2 | ASSQGQSLGEQY
15 | TRBJ2-2 | TRBV28 | ASSTPRGAAYTGELF
11 | TRBJ2-2 | TRBV29-1 | SASTGGTGELF
11 | TRBJ1-6 | TRBV27 | ASRGGGNSPLH
11 | TRBJ1-2 | TRBV5-1 | ASRFDRVEGYT
10 | TRBJ2-1 | TRBV7-9 | ASSSTGHEQF
13 | TRBJ2-1 | TRBV24-1 | ATTGGPASYNEQF
13 | TRBJ2-7 | TRBV19 | ASSDPRDRTYEQY
12 | TRBJ1-4 | TRBV27 | ASSSDRGGEKLF
12 | TRBJ2-5 | TRBV5-1 | ASSRWSVQETQY
13 | TRBJ1-2 | TRBV10-2 | AIMTRTGGDYGYT
12 | TRBJ2-3 | TRBV7-9 | ASSRTRQEDTQY